The source of this TCR beta chain is a study of cytomegalovirus exposure and HLA in healthy donors. Findings and limits, study-wide: Later on, an analysis found that several of the most significant clusters appeared to be linked to common viral pathogens, which included parvovirus B19.

The CDR3 sequence is 14 residues long. V was pared by 8 bases and J by 3 bases, with 9 bases of the junction left unmatched. Germline-derived CDR1 and CDR2 are WSHSY and SAAADI. The PCR contained 60 Vbeta and 13 Jbeta primers. TCRdb keeps only in-frame clones here, not all; method: immunoSEQ multiplex PCR. The profile shows some 140,000 clones, around 80% of them singletons. Worth noting for this clone: The antigen remains undetermined.

This chain joins TRBV10-2 and TRBJ1-1; 7 bases match TRBD1. This clonotype was obtained from a woman aged 40 to 50 in good health and CMV-seropositive. Sequencing was done on a sample of PBMCs. The CDR3 sequence is CASRRDSGDTEAFF. CDR3 DNA: TGCGCCAGCCGAAGGGACAGTGGAGACACTGAAGCTTTCTTT.